What follows describes a single T cell receptor (beta chain). Its recognized antigen is unknown. Base quality data are lacking; no much larger clone is found one base away. This record comes from a study of shared clonotypes between healthy human individuals (TCRdb year 2020). Turning to the overall study: The cohort comprised a couple of women and a few men aged 18 to 49 years. For each donor, CD4 naive and CD4 memory were each given three plates, CD8 naive was given two plates, and CD8 memory was given one plate. To estimate repertoire size and how much clonotypes are shared between individuals, the study performed deep sequencing of blood TCR repertoires from 4 to 6 healthy adults. Libraries were prepared and TCR repertoires were sequenced by different laboratories using diverse techniques, in order to increase sequencing depth and limit assay-specific biases. Each donor's leukapheresis produced roughly between roughly 0.85 and 9.5 billion PBMCs.

Using the deep immunoSEQ assay, TCR CDR3 regions were amplified from genomic DNA by multiplex PCR. Genomic DNA extracted from each cell subset was distributed evenly over all wells of several immunoSEQ 96-well plates, and each plate served as one replicate. For sorted subsets, around 0.2 ug genomic DNA, equal to tens of thousands of T cell genomes, was loaded into each replicate PCR. The purified libraries were quantified using a Qubit 3.0 fluorometer, sized with a Bioanalyzer 2100, and then quantified again using the KAPA Library Quantification kit. Every immunoSEQ 96-well plate was sequenced on a separate single-read 150-cycle Illumina NextSeq 550 flow cell. The original pipeline was this. Because the immunoSEQ output held only junctional sequences and lacked quality scores, the filtering could not match the filtering applied to full-length reads. To assign V/J genes and CDR3, sequences were annotated against IMGT germline references using PyIR, a Python wrapper for IgBLAST v1.9. Any read was removed if the V/J assignment was weak (E-value above 1e-6), the CDR3 was missing, or the read contained stop codons, out-of-frame junctions, or ambiguous translated residues. V3J clonotypes were defined as sequences sharing the same inferred V gene, J gene, and CDR3 amino acid sequence. Percentage overlap between repertoires was computed as shared unique clonotypes divided by the size of the smaller repertoire. Richness of each repertoire was evaluated using RTK rarefaction, the Chao1 estimator, and Recon v2.1 estimates of unobserved clonotypes. Generation probabilities were computed with OLGA for all TCRbeta clonotypes obtained by the gDNA method from four donors. In its TCRdb copy, this immuneACCESS table keeps in-frame sequences only and misses some clones. Where compared with another copy, unresolved V genes explain less than half of these, and the others have no known cause. The V and J calls and the clone size are those of that table, but D and trimming were determined from the DNA. The sample table shows 640,000 or so clones, and 55% to 75% are seen once. 1.8% of the sample comes from the top ten.

Looking up the germline V gene yields CDR1 SNHLY and CDR2 FYNNEI. V is reduced by 8 bases and J by 0 bases, leaving a spacing of 15 bases between them. The CDR3 numbers 15 residues from cysteine through phenylalanine. The DNA shown is the 45-base CDR3, in frame from base 1. Healthy HIV-negative adults with no recently reported acute infections or vaccinations were included as donors. Every donor was a Caucasian adult living in Nashville, Tennessee, USA. CD4+ T cells were enriched by magnetic negative selection; naive cells were then positively selected on CD45RA, and the negative fraction formed the memory subset. Blood was obtained by leukapheresis, after which PBMCs were separated by Ficoll-Histopaque density gradient centrifugation and cryopreserved in liquid nitrogen vapor phase. Analytical flow cytometry was used to check the purity and quantity of each magnetically sorted T cell population. From each sorted fraction, genomic DNA was isolated and quantified by UV absorbance on a Nanodrop 2000c.

Overall study results and their limits: Compared with non-shared clonotypes, clonotypes shared by all four sorted-subset donors had higher generation probabilities. Based on pairwise subsampling, the degree of clonotype sharing among donors was expected to be affected by sequencing depth. Larger estimated clonotype richness was generally found for naive subsets than for memory subsets. The genetic and exposure-history diversity represented was limited by the small number of donors. Incomplete sequencing was indicated by rarefaction of sorted-subset datasets, despite the large sequencing depth. When a handful of donors were compared, the shared fraction of clonotypes was about 5.5% for naive CD4, approximately 3.3% for naive CD8, 2.3% for memory CD4, and under 0.5% for memory CD8. Only blood was sampled, and tissue TCR repertoires likely differ from those in blood.

This receptor was taken from a woman aged 25-40 years in good health. The chain uses TRBV2 and TRBJ2-3; the D gene is perhaps TRBD1, from 6 matching bases. The sequenced sample consisted of memory CD4+ T cells sorted from blood. Read against the paper, the sample's cell subset or site label means: CD45RA-negative fraction. The DNA is as follows: TGTGCCAGCGACCCCCAGGGGTCTAGCACAGATACGCAGTATTTT. This translates into CASDPQGSSTDTQYF.